This T cell receptor beta chain was sequenced for a study of blood T cell repertoires in COVID-19. Source study methods: The assay estimated nucleated cells by amplifying reference gene primers. Using immunoSEQ multiplex PCR, the repertoire was profiled, and TCRdb retains in-frame clones only, with some absent. Clone size and V and J calls were adopted from that table, with D and trimming inferred from the DNA. Here the sample spans more than 50,000 clones, roughly 77% being singletons. V was shortened by 4 bases and J by 4 bases, with 20 bases between the two germline ends. Germline V gene lookup returns CDR1 MGHRA and CDR2 YSYEKL. The CDR3 is 16 residues long.

Sequences were obtained from peripheral blood. The receptor was derived from a human donor in a cohort sampled during active COVID-19. This chain links TRBV4-1 with TRBJ2-7; D gene unclear. The CDR3 reads CASSLENLASVYEQYF. The DNA for the CDR3 is TGCGCCAGCAGCCTGGAGAATTTGGCTAGTGTTTACGAGCAGTACTTC.